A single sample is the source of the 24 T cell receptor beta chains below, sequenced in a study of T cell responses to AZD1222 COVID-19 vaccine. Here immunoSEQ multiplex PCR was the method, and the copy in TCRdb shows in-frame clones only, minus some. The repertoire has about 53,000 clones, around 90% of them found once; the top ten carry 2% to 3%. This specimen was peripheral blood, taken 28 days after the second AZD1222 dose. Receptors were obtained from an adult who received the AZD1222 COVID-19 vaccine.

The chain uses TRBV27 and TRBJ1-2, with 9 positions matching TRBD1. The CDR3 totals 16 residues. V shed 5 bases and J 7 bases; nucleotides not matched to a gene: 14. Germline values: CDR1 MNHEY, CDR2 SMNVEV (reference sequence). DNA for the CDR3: TGTGCCAGCAGTCCATACGTAGGACAGGGGATGCGTGGCTACACCTTC. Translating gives CASSPYVGQGMRGYTF.

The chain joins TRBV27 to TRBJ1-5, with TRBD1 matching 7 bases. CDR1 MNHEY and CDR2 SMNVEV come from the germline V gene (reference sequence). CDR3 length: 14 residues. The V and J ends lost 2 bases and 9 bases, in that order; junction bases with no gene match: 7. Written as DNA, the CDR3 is TGTGCCAGCAGTTTAATTGGCAGGGGGAGGCCCCAGCATTTT. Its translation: CASSLIGRGRPQHF.

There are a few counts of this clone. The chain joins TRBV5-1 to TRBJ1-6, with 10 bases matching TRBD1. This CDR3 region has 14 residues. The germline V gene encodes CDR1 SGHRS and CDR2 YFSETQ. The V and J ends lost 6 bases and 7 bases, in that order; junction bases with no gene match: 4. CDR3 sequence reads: CASTKDRGNSPLHF. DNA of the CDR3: TGCGCCAGCACAAAGGACAGGGGGAATTCACCCCTCCACTTT.

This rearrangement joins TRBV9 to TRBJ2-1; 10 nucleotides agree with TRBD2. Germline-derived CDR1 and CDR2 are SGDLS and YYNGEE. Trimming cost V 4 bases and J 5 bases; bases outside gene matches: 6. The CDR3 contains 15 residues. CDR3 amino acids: CASSPGGTSDNEQFF. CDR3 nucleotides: TGTGCCAGCAGCCCCGGCGGGACTAGCGACAATGAGCAGTTCTTC.

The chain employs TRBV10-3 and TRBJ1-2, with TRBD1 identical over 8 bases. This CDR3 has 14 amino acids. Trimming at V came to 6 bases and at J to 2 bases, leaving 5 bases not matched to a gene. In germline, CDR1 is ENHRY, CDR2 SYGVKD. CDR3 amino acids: CAIREDRENYGYTF. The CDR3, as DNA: TGTGCCATCAGGGAGGACAGGGAAAACTATGGCTACACCTTC.

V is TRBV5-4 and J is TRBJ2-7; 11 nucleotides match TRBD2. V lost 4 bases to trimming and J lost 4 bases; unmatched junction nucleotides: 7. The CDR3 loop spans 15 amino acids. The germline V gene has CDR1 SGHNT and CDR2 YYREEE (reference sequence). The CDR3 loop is CASSLTSGSVYEQYF. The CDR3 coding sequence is TGTGCCAGCAGCCTAACTAGCGGGAGTGTTTACGAGCAGTACTTC.

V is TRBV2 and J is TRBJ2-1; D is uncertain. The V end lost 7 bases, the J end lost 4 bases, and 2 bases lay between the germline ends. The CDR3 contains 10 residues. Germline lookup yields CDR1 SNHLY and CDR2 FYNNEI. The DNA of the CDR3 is TGTGCCAGCAAGTACAATGAGCAGTTCTTC. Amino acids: CASKYNEQFF.

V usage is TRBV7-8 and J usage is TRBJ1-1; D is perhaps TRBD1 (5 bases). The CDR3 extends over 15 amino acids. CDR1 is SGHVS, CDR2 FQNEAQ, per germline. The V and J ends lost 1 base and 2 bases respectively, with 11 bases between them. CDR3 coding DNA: TGTGCCAGCAGCTTAGTACTCCGGACAAACACTGAAGCTTTCTTT. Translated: CASSLVLRTNTEAFF.

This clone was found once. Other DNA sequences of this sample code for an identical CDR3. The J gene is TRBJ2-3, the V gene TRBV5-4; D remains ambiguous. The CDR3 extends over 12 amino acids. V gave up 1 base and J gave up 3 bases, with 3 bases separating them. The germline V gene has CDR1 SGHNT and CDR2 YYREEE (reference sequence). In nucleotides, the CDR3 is TGTGCCAGCAGCTTGCGGACAGATACGCAGTATTTT. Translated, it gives CASSLRTDTQYF.

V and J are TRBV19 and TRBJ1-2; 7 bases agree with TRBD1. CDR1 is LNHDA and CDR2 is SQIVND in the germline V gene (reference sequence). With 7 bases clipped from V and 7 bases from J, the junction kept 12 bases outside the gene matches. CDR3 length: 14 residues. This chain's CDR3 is CASTPDRPGGGYTF. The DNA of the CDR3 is TGTGCCAGTACCCCGGACAGGCCCGGAGGTGGCTACACCTTC.

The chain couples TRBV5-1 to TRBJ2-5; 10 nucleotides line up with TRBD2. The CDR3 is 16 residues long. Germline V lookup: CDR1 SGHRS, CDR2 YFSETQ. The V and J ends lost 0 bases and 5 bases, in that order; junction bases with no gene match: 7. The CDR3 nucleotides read TGCGCCAGCAGCTTGGGGTCTAGCGGGGGAAGTGAGACCCAGTACTTC. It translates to CASSLGSSGGSETQYF.

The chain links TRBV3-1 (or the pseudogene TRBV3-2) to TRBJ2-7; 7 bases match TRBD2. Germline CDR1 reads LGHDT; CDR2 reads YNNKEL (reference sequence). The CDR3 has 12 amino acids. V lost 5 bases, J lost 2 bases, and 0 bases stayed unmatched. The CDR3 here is CASSGTTYEQYF. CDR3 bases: TGTGCCAGCAGCGGGACTACCTACGAGCAGTACTTC.

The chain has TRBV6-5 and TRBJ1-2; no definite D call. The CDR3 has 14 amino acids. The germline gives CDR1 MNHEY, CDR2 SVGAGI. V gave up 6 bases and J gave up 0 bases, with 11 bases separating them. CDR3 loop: CASSQRRTNYGYTF. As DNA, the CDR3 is TGTGCCAGCAGCCAGAGGAGGACTAACTATGGCTACACCTTC.

CDR3 sequence reads: CASSLDREGRGYTF. The CDR3 bases are TGTGCCAGCAGCTTAGACAGGGAAGGTCGAGGCTACACCTTC. The chain carries TRBV7-9 and TRBJ1-2; perhaps TRBD1 as D (6 bases). The germline CDR1 and CDR2 sequences are SEHNR and FQNEAQ (reference sequence). With 1 base removed from V and 8 bases from J, the gap between germline ends came to 14 bases. This CDR3 has 14 amino acids.

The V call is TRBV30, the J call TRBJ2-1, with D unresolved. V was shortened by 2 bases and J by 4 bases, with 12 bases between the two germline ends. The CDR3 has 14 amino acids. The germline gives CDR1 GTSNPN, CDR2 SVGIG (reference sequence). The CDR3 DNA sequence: TGTGCCTGGAGTCCTGTCAGACAATACAATGAGCAGTTCTTC. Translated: CAWSPVRQYNEQFF.

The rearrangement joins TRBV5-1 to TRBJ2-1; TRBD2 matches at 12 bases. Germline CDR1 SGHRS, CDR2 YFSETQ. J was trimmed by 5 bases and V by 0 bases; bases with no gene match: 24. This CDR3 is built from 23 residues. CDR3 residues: CASSLGYSTGASGRAIVHNEQFF. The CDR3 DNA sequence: TGCGCCAGCAGCTTGGGATACTCGACTGGGGCTAGCGGGAGGGCCATCGTTCACAATGAGCAGTTCTTC.

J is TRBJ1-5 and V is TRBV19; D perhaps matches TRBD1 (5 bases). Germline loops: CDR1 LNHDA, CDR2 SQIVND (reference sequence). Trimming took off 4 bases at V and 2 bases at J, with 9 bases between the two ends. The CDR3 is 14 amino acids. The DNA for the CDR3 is TGTGCCAGTAGTACCGGGACCGGCAATCAGCCCCAGCATTTT. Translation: CASSTGTGNQPQHF.

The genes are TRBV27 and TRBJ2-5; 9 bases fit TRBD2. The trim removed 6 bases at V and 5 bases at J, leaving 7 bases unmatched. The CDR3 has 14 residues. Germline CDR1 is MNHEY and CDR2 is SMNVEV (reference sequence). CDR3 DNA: TGTGCCAGCAGGATTAGCGGGAGAAGGGAGACCCAGTACTTC. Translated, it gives CASRISGRRETQYF.

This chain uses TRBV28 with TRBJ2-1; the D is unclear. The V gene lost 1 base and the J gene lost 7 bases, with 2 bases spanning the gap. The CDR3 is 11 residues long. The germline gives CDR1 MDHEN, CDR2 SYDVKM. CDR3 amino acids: CASSLYNEQFF. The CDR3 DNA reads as TGTGCCAGCAGTTTATATAATGAGCAGTTCTTC. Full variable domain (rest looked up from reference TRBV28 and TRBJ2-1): DVKVTQSSRYLVKRTGEKVFLECVQDMDHENMFWYRQDPGLGLRLIYFSYDVKMKEKGDIPEGYSVSREKKERFSLILESASTNQTSMYLCASSLYNEQFFGPGTRLTVL.

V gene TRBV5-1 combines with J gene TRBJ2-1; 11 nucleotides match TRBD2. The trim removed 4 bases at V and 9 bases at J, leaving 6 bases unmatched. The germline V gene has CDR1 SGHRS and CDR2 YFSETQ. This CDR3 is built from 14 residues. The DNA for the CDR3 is TGCGCCAGCAGCGCTACTAGCGGGAGATCTGAGCAGTTCTTC. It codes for CASSATSGRSEQFF.

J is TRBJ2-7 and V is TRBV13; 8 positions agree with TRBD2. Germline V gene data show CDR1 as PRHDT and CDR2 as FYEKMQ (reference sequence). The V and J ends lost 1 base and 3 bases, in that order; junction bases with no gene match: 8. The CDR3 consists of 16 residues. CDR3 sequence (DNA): TGTGCCAGCAGCTTAGCAGTAGGGACTAGTCTCTACGAGCAGTACTTC. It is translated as CASSLAVGTSLYEQYF.

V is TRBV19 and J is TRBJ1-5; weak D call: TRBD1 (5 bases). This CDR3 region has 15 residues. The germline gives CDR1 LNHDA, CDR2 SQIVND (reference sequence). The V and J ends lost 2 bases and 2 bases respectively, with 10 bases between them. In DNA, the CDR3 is TGTGCCAGTAGTATACAGGGAAGAGGCAATCAGCCCCAGCATTTT. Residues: CASSIQGRGNQPQHF.

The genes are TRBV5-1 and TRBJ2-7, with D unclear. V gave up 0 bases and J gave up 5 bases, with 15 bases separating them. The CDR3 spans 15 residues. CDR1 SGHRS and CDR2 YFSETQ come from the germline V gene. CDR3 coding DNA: TGCGCCAGCAGCTTGGCCATCGCATCCCGGGACGAGCAGTACTTC. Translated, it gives CASSLAIASRDEQYF.

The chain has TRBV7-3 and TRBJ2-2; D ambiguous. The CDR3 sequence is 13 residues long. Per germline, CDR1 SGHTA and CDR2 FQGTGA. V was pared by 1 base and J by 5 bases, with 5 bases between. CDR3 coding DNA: TGTGCCAGCAGCTTAAAACTAACCGGGGAGCTGTTTTTT. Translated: CASSLKLTGELFF.